What follows are 22 T cell receptor beta chains derived from one specimen sequenced in a study of OX40 agonist ivuxolimab in advanced cancers. Library method: the immunoSEQ multiplex PCR assay. TCRdb's version of the immuneACCESS table is confined to in-frame rearrangements and falls short of the full clone set. An unresolved V gene accounts for under half of the shortfall where checked; the remainder is of unknown origin. This sample comprises 20,000 to 25,000 clones, 70% to 90% of them detected only once. The leading ten clones occupy around 10% of the sample. This sample comprised CD4+ or CD8+ T cells sorted from blood, obtained in a trial of the OX40 agonist ivuxolimab. Receptors originate from an adult with an advanced solid tumor such as melanoma, head and neck, liver or kidney cancer.

The chain uses TRBV11-2 and TRBJ2-2; D remains unclear. V shed 4 bases and J shed 1 base, with 10 bases lying between them. The CDR3 consists of 15 residues. In germline, CDR1 is SGHAT, CDR2 FQNNGV. The CDR3 sequence: CASSSLNVNTGELFF. Written as DNA, the CDR3 is TGTGCCAGCAGCTCCTTAAACGTGAACACCGGGGAGCTGTTTTTT. Looking up the rest from reference TRBV11-2 and TRBJ2-2 gives the full variable domain: EAGVAQSPRYKIIEKRQSVAFWCNPISGHATLYWYQQILGQGPKLLIQFQNNGVVDDSQLPKDRFSAERLKGVDSTLKIQPAKLEDSAVYLCASSSLNVNTGELFFGEGSRLTVL.

V is TRBV27 and J is TRBJ1-5; possible D gene TRBD1, 5 bases. V was trimmed by 6 bases and J by 6 bases, leaving 21 bases between them. The CDR3 runs 16 residues. Per germline, CDR1 MNHEY and CDR2 SMNVEV (reference sequence). In DNA form, the CDR3 reads TGTGCCAGCAGGCCATCCGGGGACGGATTACGTCAGCCCCAGCATTTT. Translated, it gives CASRPSGDGLRQPQHF.

The rearrangement links TRBV2 to TRBJ2-7; D call uncertain. Trimming stripped 6 bases from V and 4 bases from J, with 7 bases between. The CDR3 extends over 11 amino acids. Looked up from germline, CDR1 is SNHLY and CDR2 is FYNNEI. The chain's CDR3 is CASSPNYEQYF. The CDR3 DNA sequence: TGTGCCAGCAGCCCAAATTACGAGCAGTACTTC.

The rearrangement links TRBV6-5 to TRBJ2-1; D gene ambiguous. This CDR3 region has 15 residues. V was shortened by 2 bases and J by 0 bases, with 8 bases between the two germline ends. Germline V lookup: CDR1 MNHEY, CDR2 SVGAGI. CDR3: CASSYLRSSYNEQFF. The DNA of the CDR3 is TGTGCCAGCAGTTACCTTCGAAGCTCCTACAATGAGCAGTTCTTC.

This chain uses TRBV6-5 with TRBJ2-7; possible D gene TRBD2, 6 bases. This CDR3 has 11 residues. V was pared by 7 bases and J by 6 bases, with 10 bases between. CDR1 and CDR2 (germline): MNHEY, SVGAGI. The CDR3 DNA follows: TGTGCCAGCACCCGCGGGGCCGAGCAGTACTTC. Translated, it gives CASTRGAEQYF.

This clone was observed once. The chain recombines TRBV19 with TRBJ1-5, with D perhaps TRBD1 (6 bases). The CDR3 runs 14 residues. With 2 bases removed from V and 5 bases from J, the gap between germline ends came to 10 bases. Germline CDR1 LNHDA, CDR2 SQIVND (reference sequence). As DNA, the CDR3 is TGTGCCAGTAGTATAAGGGACAACCATCAGCCCCAGCATTTT. This encodes CASSIRDNHQPQHF.

J is TRBJ2-7 and V is TRBV6-1; 7 bases align to TRBD1. Germline-derived CDR1 and CDR2 are MNHNS and SASEGT. The ends lost 3 bases at V and 2 bases at J; junction bases unmatched: 4. CDR3 size: 14 residues. CDR3 sequence: CASSDQTGPYEQYF. In DNA form, the CDR3 reads TGTGCCAGCAGTGACCAGACAGGGCCCTACGAGCAGTACTTC.

The chain couples TRBV6-5 to TRBJ2-1; TRBD2 agrees at 12 bases. CDR1 and CDR2 (germline): MNHEY, SVGAGI. The CDR3 is made up of 14 amino acids. After removal of 3 bases from V and 7 bases from J, the junction contained 1 base not matched to a gene. The CDR3 coding sequence is TGTGCCAGCAGTTATGGACTAGCGGGAAATGAGCAGTTCTTC. It is translated as CASSYGLAGNEQFF.

J is TRBJ2-3 and V is TRBV13, with D unresolved. With 3 bases removed from V and 4 bases from J, the gap between germline ends came to 5 bases. This CDR3 comprises 12 residues. Germline V lookup: CDR1 PRHDT, CDR2 FYEKMQ (reference sequence). CDR3 sequence (DNA): TGTGCCAGCAGCTTCGGATCAGATACGCAGTATTTT. As protein: CASSFGSDTQYF.

This clone was counted once. The chain uses TRBV2 and TRBJ2-1; D unresolved. Trimming took off 7 bases at V and 4 bases at J, with 8 bases between the two ends. The CDR3 is made up of 12 amino acids. CDR1 SNHLY and CDR2 FYNNEI come from the germline V gene. DNA for the CDR3: TGTGCCAGCATTGGTGGTTACAATGAGCAGTTCTTC. This encodes CASIGGYNEQFF.

The V gene is TRBV7-9, the J gene TRBJ1-1; the D is unclear. Germline loops: CDR1 SEHNR, CDR2 FQNEAQ (reference sequence). The V and J ends lost 1 base and 5 bases respectively, with 14 bases between them. The CDR3 extends over 15 amino acids. This CDR3 reads CASSLDTRVWTEAFF. CDR3 DNA sequence: TGTGCCAGCAGCTTAGATACTAGGGTCTGGACTGAAGCTTTCTTT.

The CDR3 DNA follows: TGCGCCAGCAGCCCGGTGGGGGTTGGAAACACCATATATTTT. This gives the protein CASSPVGVGNTIYF. V and J are TRBV4-1 and TRBJ1-3, with a tentative D call TRBD1 (5 bases). The germline CDR1 and CDR2 sequences are MGHRA and YSYEKL. The germline V and J ends were trimmed by 4 bases and 3 bases, with 10 bases remaining between them. This CDR3 is 14 amino acids long.

V usage is TRBV9 and J usage is TRBJ2-3, with 9 bases that match TRBD2. Trimming took 3 bases from V and 0 from J; bases not matched to a gene: 5. This CDR3 region has 16 residues. Germline V gene data show CDR1 as SGDLS and CDR2 as YYNGEE. Here the CDR3 DNA reads TGTGCCAGCAGCGGCCCCGGGACTAGCAGCACAGATACGCAGTATTTT. Protein product: CASSGPGTSSTDTQYF.

The V gene is TRBV6-1, the J gene TRBJ1-2; 8 bases map to TRBD1. Germline loops: CDR1 MNHNS, CDR2 SASEGT. The CDR3 totals 17 residues. J gave up 1 base and V 0 bases, and 7 bases lay outside the gene matches. CDR3 protein: CASSEADGQGFNYGYTF. In DNA, the CDR3 is TGTGCCAGCAGTGAAGCGGACGGACAGGGCTTTAACTATGGCTACACCTTC.

The chain combines TRBV2 with TRBJ1-2; D ambiguous. Germline V gene sequence: CDR1 SNHLY, CDR2 FYNNEI. The CDR3 runs 12 residues. V was trimmed by 0 bases and J by 7 bases, leaving 6 bases between them. This CDR3 reads CASSEALVGYTF. DNA of the CDR3: TGTGCCAGCAGTGAAGCGCTTGTTGGCTACACCTTC.

The chain recombines TRBV7-9 with TRBJ1-5; 9 nucleotides line up with TRBD1. Germline V gene lookup returns CDR1 SEHNR and CDR2 FQNEAQ (reference sequence). The CDR3 runs to 14 residues. Trimming took 1 base from V and 6 from J; bases not matched to a gene: 1. This CDR3 is CASSLGTGVQPQHF. In DNA, the CDR3 is TGTGCCAGCAGCTTAGGGACAGGGGTTCAGCCCCAGCATTTT.

The chain carries TRBV6-6 and TRBJ1-5; D gene uncertain. CDR3 length equals 14 residues. V was cut by 6 bases and J by 3 bases, with 12 bases left in between. The germline V gene has CDR1 MNHNY and CDR2 SVGAGI (reference sequence). CDR3 bases: TGTGCCAGCAGACCCGGGATTTCCAATCAGCCCCAGCATTTT. It encodes CASRPGISNQPQHF.

The rearrangement links TRBV29-1 to TRBJ2-1, with D perhaps assigned TRBD1 or TRBD2 (5 bases each). Germline CDR1 reads SQVTM; CDR2 reads ANQGSEA. This CDR3 region has 14 residues. The CDR3 spells CSTGGTSSYNEQFF. The CDR3 DNA sequence: TGCAGTACTGGGGGTACAAGCTCCTACAATGAGCAGTTCTTC.

The rearrangement joins TRBV4-1 to TRBJ2-1; 8 nucleotides align to TRBD2. This CDR3 has 18 residues. V shed 5 bases, J shed 3 bases, and the junction held 15 bases outside the gene matches. CDR1 and CDR2 (germline): MGHRA, YSYEKL. CDR3 in DNA: TGCGCCAGCAGCTACGGAGGGGGGCGCGGGGGGCGCTACAATGAGCAGTTCTTC. As protein: CASSYGGGRGGRYNEQFF.

The genes are TRBV5-1 and TRBJ2-1; 9 nucleotides match TRBD2. This CDR3 spans 15 amino acids. CDR1 is SGHRS, CDR2 YFSETQ, per germline. V dropped 4 bases and J dropped 8; count of bases not matched to a gene: 10. CDR3 in DNA: TGCGCCAGCAGCCTACGTAGCGGGAGTTTCGATGAGCAGTTCTTC. It codes for CASSLRSGSFDEQFF.

The V call is TRBV2, the J call TRBJ2-2, with D possibly matching TRBD1 (6 bases). Germline V CDR1 and CDR2: SNHLY, FYNNEI. Trimming shortened V by 7 bases and J by 6 bases, and 24 bases separated the two germline ends. The CDR3 has 17 residues. CDR3 in amino acids: CASISPRPDSGAGELFF. The CDR3 coding sequence is TGTGCCAGCATTTCACCAAGGCCTGACTCAGGGGCCGGGGAGCTGTTTTTT.

This clone has only one observation. In DNA, the CDR3 is TGTGCCAGCAGTTTTCCCGGGACAGAGAACTATGGCTACACCTTC. Amino acid sequence: CASSFPGTENYGYTF. This chain joins TRBV2 and TRBJ1-2; 7 positions agree with TRBD1. Trimming removed 5 bases from V and 2 bases from J; junction bases left unmatched: 8. The CDR3 consists of 15 residues. Per the germline V gene, CDR1 is SNHLY and CDR2 is FYNNEI.